This T cell receptor (beta chain) was captured by sequencing in a study of Ad26.COV2.S vaccination and SARS-CoV-2 variants. Sequencing used immunoSEQ multiplex PCR; TCRdb keeps in-frame clones, though not all of them. Among roughly 300,000 clones listed, 80% to 90% were seen once. Treatment meaning: around 19 received Ad26.COV2.S at low or high dose, single or two shots; about five received placebo; per-sample allocation not given. Following the first vaccine or placebo injection, samples were taken on day 63. V lost 1 base to trimming and J lost 0 bases, with 12 bases between them. This CDR3 is 16 amino acids long. Germline V gene data show CDR1 as SGHTA and CDR2 as FQGTGA.

The chain links TRBV7-3 to TRBJ2-5; maybe TRBD2 (6 bases). Source: peripheral blood, taken in a trial of Ad26.COV2.S vaccine versus placebo. The TCR originated in a person between 18 and 65 years old who received the Ad26.COV2.S COVID-19 vaccine or a placebo. CDR3 in amino acids: CASSLNPAGNQETQYF. The CDR3 nucleotides are TGTGCCAGCAGCTTAAATCCAGCGGGTAACCAAGAGACCCAGTACTTC.